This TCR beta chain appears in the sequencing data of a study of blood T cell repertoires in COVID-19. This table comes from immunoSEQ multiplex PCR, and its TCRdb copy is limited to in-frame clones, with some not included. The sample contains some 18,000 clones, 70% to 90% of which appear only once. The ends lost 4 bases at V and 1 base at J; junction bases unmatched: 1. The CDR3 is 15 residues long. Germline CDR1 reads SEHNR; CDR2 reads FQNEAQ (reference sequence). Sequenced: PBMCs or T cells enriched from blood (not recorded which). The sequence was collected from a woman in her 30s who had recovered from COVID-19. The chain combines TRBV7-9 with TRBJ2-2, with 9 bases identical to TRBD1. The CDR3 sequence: CASSSGQGNTGELFF. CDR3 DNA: TGTGCCAGCAGCTCGGGACAGGGGAACACCGGGGAGCTGTTTTTT.